The 31 T cell receptor beta chains in this list originate from one sample, sequenced in a study of T cell repertoires in cytomegalovirus infection. TCRdb recomputed calls from the reads with MiXCR, one row per CDR3 protein. In the table there are around 900,000 distinct CDR3 sequences, 31% of which are singletons. Antigens for these TCRs are unknown. Sequenced material: cultured CD8+ T cells from PBMCs, taken from culture after CMV antigen stimulation. The source of these receptors is a human donor in good health (CMV status not recorded). Some clones in this sample may be carry-over from other donors' samples.

This clonotype appeared a few times. This sequence joins TRBV27 and TRBJ1-1; a weak D match, TRBD1 (6 bases). Germline CDR1 reads MNHEY; CDR2 reads SMNVEV (reference sequence). The CDR3 is 15 residues long. V lost 0 bases to trimming and J lost 5 bases, with 13 bases between them. This CDR3 is CASSLSTGGRTEAFF. The CDR3, as DNA: TGTGCCAGCAGTTTATCGACGGGGGGCAGGACTGAAGCTTTCTTT.

Concerning this clonotype: A read error may produce the germline difference seen at one junction end. The rearrangement links TRBV4-1 to TRBJ1-1; 9 positions agree with TRBD1. The CDR3 runs 13 residues. Germline lookup yields CDR1 MGHRA and CDR2 YSYEKL. Written as DNA, the CDR3 is TGCGCCACCAGCCCGGGACAGGGAACTGAAGCTTTCTTT. Translated: CATSPGQGTEAFF.

This clonotype was seen repeatedly, ten times or more. The genes are TRBV7-2 and TRBJ1-1, with D perhaps matching TRBD1 (6 bases). From germline, CDR1 is SGHTA and CDR2 FQGNSA. V was cut by 11 bases and J by 4 bases, with 14 bases left in between. The CDR3 is 12 amino acids. The chain's CDR3 is CAWGEGGTEAFF. Here the CDR3 DNA reads TGTGCCTGGGGGGAGGGGGGCACTGAAGCTTTCTTT.

This clonotype was counted between two and nine times. The chain links TRBV19 to TRBJ2-1; maybe TRBD1 (6 bases). CDR3 length equals 13 residues. The V gene's germline CDR1 is LNHDA and CDR2 SQIVND (reference sequence). V was shortened by 5 bases and J by 8 bases, with 13 bases between the two germline ends. CDR3 amino acids: CASSVGTTYEQFF. CDR3 in DNA: TGTGCCAGTAGTGTGGGGACAACTTATGAGCAGTTCTTC.

The sample holds a few counts of this clonotype. This sequence joins TRBV19 and TRBJ2-1; TRBD2 might be the D (6 bases). Germline-derived CDR1 and CDR2 are LNHDA and SQIVND (reference sequence). This CDR3 spans 15 amino acids. Trimming shortened V by 5 bases and J by 4 bases, and 15 bases separated the two germline ends. CDR3 protein: CASSLGVGGYNEQFF. CDR3 DNA sequence: TGTGCCAGTAGTCTCGGGGTGGGAGGATACAATGAGCAGTTCTTC.

The V call is TRBV19, the J call TRBJ2-1, with a weak D call TRBD1 (5 bases). From germline, CDR1 is LNHDA and CDR2 SQIVND (reference sequence). The V end lost 0 bases, the J end lost 4 bases, and 10 bases lay between the germline ends. The CDR3 totals 15 residues. CDR3 amino acids: CASSIEGPQYNEQFF. In nucleotides, the CDR3 is TGTGCCAGTAGTATAGAGGGGCCTCAATACAATGAGCAGTTCTTC.

CDR3 loop: CSARLRDRFYEQYF. For the CDR3, the DNA is TGCAGTGCTAGACTCCGGGACAGATTCTACGAGCAGTACTTC. The rearrangement links TRBV20-1 to TRBJ2-7; 7 bases line up with TRBD1. Trimming at V came to 2 bases and at J to 3 bases, leaving 7 bases not matched to a gene. This CDR3 comprises 14 residues. Germline CDR1 DFQATT, CDR2 SNEGSKA (reference sequence).

In this sample, this clonotype turned up once. A much larger clone differs by one base, so this may be a read error. This chain links TRBV7-8 with TRBJ2-3; 11 bases align to TRBD2. Germline loops: CDR1 SGHVS, CDR2 FQNEAQ. With 8 bases clipped from V and 0 bases from J, the junction kept 7 bases outside the gene matches. The CDR3 length is 16 residues. The CDR3 bases are TGTGCCAGCGGCTCAGGGACTAGCGGCAGCACAGATACGCAGTATTTT. Translated, it gives CASGSGTSGSTDTQYF.

The chain has TRBV19 and TRBJ1-3, with D hard to call. Trimming stripped 7 bases from V and 0 bases from J, with 22 bases between. Germline lookup yields CDR1 LNHDA and CDR2 SQIVND (reference sequence). This CDR3 is built from 18 residues. The CDR3 DNA reads TGTGCCAGTACCGCACCGGGGTACTTACCCATCTCTGGAAACACCATATATTTT. Translating it yields CASTAPGYLPISGNTIYF.

The chain has TRBV18 and TRBJ2-7; maybe TRBD1 (5 bases). The CDR3 loop spans 14 amino acids. Trimming pared 6 bases from V and 5 bases from J, leaving 17 bases between. Per germline, CDR1 KGHSH and CDR2 LQKENI. CDR3 sequence: CASSASPAGNEQYF. As DNA, the CDR3 is TGTGCCAGCTCGGCCTCCCCGGCAGGGAACGAGCAGTACTTC.

This clonotype was seen a few times. The chain joins TRBV6-5 to TRBJ1-1; TRBD1 might be the D (5 bases). CDR3 length: 15 amino acids. The V gene lost 2 bases and the J gene lost 4 bases, with 14 bases spanning the gap. CDR1 is MNHEY and CDR2 is SVGAGI in the germline V gene. DNA for the CDR3: TGTGCCAGCAGTTACGGGGGACTGGGGTTCACTGAAGCTTTCTTT. This gives the protein CASSYGGLGFTEAFF.

The chain is built from TRBV27 and TRBJ2-7, with unresolved D. V gave up 5 bases and J gave up 0 bases, with 11 bases separating them. Germline CDR1 MNHEY, CDR2 SMNVEV (reference sequence). This CDR3 comprises 14 residues. The CDR3 nucleotides read TGTGCCAGCAGTAAGCGAGGTAGCTCCTACGAGCAGTACGTC. It specifies CASSKRGSSYEQYV.

This clonotype was counted a few times. J is TRBJ1-4 and V is TRBV7-9; 8 bases match TRBD1. This CDR3 is built from 18 residues. V gave up 3 bases and J gave up 4 bases; unmatched junction bases: 13. Germline V gene sequence: CDR1 SEHNR, CDR2 FQNEAQ (reference sequence). CDR3 sequence: CASSFFPGQVRDNEKLFF. CDR3 DNA sequence: TGTGCCAGCAGCTTTTTTCCGGGACAGGTTCGTGATAATGAAAAACTGTTTTTT.

The V gene is TRBV4-3, the J gene TRBJ1-1; D remains unclear. Deletions cut 0 bases from V and 2 bases from J, with 10 bases between. This CDR3 spans 15 amino acids. Germline CDR1 LGHNA, CDR2 YSLEER. The CDR3 loop is CASSQEKRRNTEAFF. For the CDR3, the DNA is TGCGCCAGCAGCCAAGAAAAGAGGAGAAACACTGAAGCTTTCTTT.

This clonotype came up many times. The chain uses TRBV12-3 or TRBV12-4 and TRBJ1-1, with 8 bases that match TRBD1. Losses at the gene ends were 3 bases for V and 1 base for J; bases not matched to a gene: 7. This CDR3 is built from 16 residues. The CDR3 bases are TGTGCCAGCAGTTTTCACAGGGGGATTCCGAACACTGAAGCTTTCTTT. Amino acid sequence: CASSFHRGIPNTEAFF.

This chain connects TRBV20-1 to TRBJ2-7; D is perhaps TRBD1 or TRBD2 (5 bases each). The length of the CDR3 is 15 residues. Trimming pared 1 base from V and 6 bases from J, leaving 19 bases between. Germline loops: CDR1 DFQATT, CDR2 SNEGSKA (reference sequence). Here the CDR3 DNA reads TGCAGTGCTAGAGTCCGGGGCAGGCAGAGGGGCGAGCAGTACGTC. Protein sequence: CSARVRGRQRGEQYV.

This clonotype has ten or more counts. J is TRBJ2-1 and V is TRBV7-2, with 10 bases identical to TRBD2. Per the germline V gene, CDR1 is SGHTA and CDR2 is FQGNSA. V dropped 1 base and J dropped 4; count of bases not matched to a gene: 10. The CDR3 is made up of 18 amino acids. CDR3 DNA: TGTGCCAGCAGCTTAGTAGCGGGGGGCCTACAAACTTACAATGAGCAGTTCTTC. Translating it yields CASSLVAGGLQTYNEQFF.

About this clonotype itself: A read error may account for a junction end that differs from germline. This chain uses TRBV4-3 with TRBJ2-1; no clear D. Germline V gene lookup returns CDR1 LGHNA and CDR2 YSLEER. The CDR3 is 21 amino acids. CDR3 sequence reads: CTSSQDQSPLHSPSSYNEQFF. In DNA form, the CDR3 reads TGCACCAGCAGCCAAGATCAGTCACCTCTCCATTCTCCTAGCTCCTACAATGAGCAGTTCTTC.

This clonotype has at least ten counts. J is TRBJ1-6 and V is TRBV20-1; 8 positions agree with TRBD1. Per germline, CDR1 DFQATT and CDR2 SNEGSKA (reference sequence). The V and J ends lost 6 bases and 7 bases, in that order; junction bases with no gene match: 8. The CDR3 length is 14 residues. The CDR3 protein is CSARQGWRNSPLHF. The CDR3 bases are TGCAGTGCAAGACAGGGGTGGAGAAATTCACCCCTCCACTTT.

This clonotype has more than one count but fewer than ten. J is TRBJ1-2 and V is TRBV7-6; 8 bases map to TRBD1. Per the germline V gene, CDR1 is SGHVS and CDR2 is FNYEAQ. The CDR3 extends over 15 amino acids. Trimming removed 1 base from V and 7 bases from J; junction bases left unmatched: 8. The CDR3 here is CASSLGRSGGGGYTF. CDR3 nucleotides: TGTGCCAGCAGCTTAGGCCGCTCAGGGGGCGGTGGCTACACCTTC.

This chain links TRBV4-2 with TRBJ2-3; 11 bases agree with TRBD2. The CDR3 contains 17 residues. With 6 bases clipped from V and 0 bases from J, the junction kept 8 bases outside the gene matches. Germline V CDR1 and CDR2: LGHNA, YNFKEQ. DNA of the CDR3: TGTGCCAGCAGGTTAGCGGGGGGGTGGACTAGCACAGATACGCAGTATTTT. This translates into CASRLAGGWTSTDTQYF.

There are a few counts of this clonotype. This rearrangement joins TRBV7-9 to TRBJ2-7; 7 bases are shared with TRBD1. V gave up 3 bases and J gave up 0 bases; unmatched junction bases: 5. The length of the CDR3 is 15 residues. Germline values: CDR1 SEHNR, CDR2 FQNEAQ (reference sequence). The CDR3 nucleotides are TGTGCCAGCAGCTTGGGGACAGCCTTCTCCTACGAGCAGTACGTC. Protein product: CASSLGTAFSYEQYV.

The chain combines TRBV7-9 with TRBJ2-1; a possible D gene is TRBD1 (5 bases). Trimming removed 6 bases from V and 2 bases from J, with 14 bases in between. The germline CDR1 and CDR2 sequences are SEHNR and FQNEAQ (reference sequence). The CDR3 loop spans 15 amino acids. The CDR3 spells CASSRGDSTYNEQFF. CDR3 nucleotide sequence: TGTGCCAGCAGTAGGGGCGACTCAACCTACAATGAGCAGTTCTTC.

Turning to this clonotype: Given a much more abundant clone one base away, this may be a read error. The gene calls are TRBV7-6 and TRBJ1-2; 7 bases agree with TRBD1. V trimming: 0 bases; J trimming: 4 bases; junction bases outside the gene matches: 2. The germline V gene encodes CDR1 SGHVS and CDR2 FNYEAQ. CDR3 size: 14 residues. The CDR3 reads CASSLAPGGYGYTF. CDR3 DNA sequence: TGTGCCAGCAGCTTAGCCCCAGGGGGCTATGGCTACACCTTC. Looking up the rest from reference TRBV7-6 and TRBJ1-2 gives the full variable domain: GAGVSQSPRYKVTKRGQDVALRCDPISGHVSLYWYRQALGQGPEFLTYFNYEAQQDKSGLPNDRFSAERPEGSISTLTIQRTEQRDSAMYRCASSLAPGGYGYTFGSGTRLTVV.

The V gene is TRBV7-6, the J gene TRBJ1-1, with a possible D match to TRBD1 (5 bases). Germline CDR1 is SGHVS and CDR2 is FNYEAQ. The V gene lost 2 bases and the J gene lost 5 bases, with 12 bases spanning the gap. CDR3 length: 14 amino acids. CDR3 residues: CASSLSGGWTEAFF. The CDR3 nucleotides read TGTGCCAGCAGCTTAAGTGGGGGTTGGACTGAAGCTTTCTTT.

The chain uses TRBV15 and TRBJ1-5, with D maybe TRBD1 (5 bases). Looked up from germline, CDR1 is LNHNV and CDR2 is YYDKDF (reference sequence). The CDR3 is 16 residues long. Trimming shortened V by 0 bases and J by 8 bases, and 17 bases separated the two germline ends. CDR3 loop: CATSRDSKRGREPQHF. The DNA for the CDR3 is TGTGCCACCAGCAGAGATTCAAAGAGGGGTCGGGAGCCCCAGCATTTT.

The chain is built from TRBV7-9 and TRBJ1-1; D may be TRBD1 (5 bases). Trimming removed 1 base at V and 0 bases at J, with 9 bases between. Looked up from germline, CDR1 is SEHNR and CDR2 is FQNEAQ (reference sequence). This CDR3 is built from 15 residues. The CDR3 DNA sequence: TGTGCCAGCAGCTTAGGCGGACACATGAACACTGAAGCTTTCTTT. This gives the protein CASSLGGHMNTEAFF.

This chain uses TRBV27 with TRBJ2-3; perhaps TRBD2 as D (5 bases). Trimming shortened V by 0 bases and J by 2 bases, and 9 bases separated the two germline ends. CDR1 is MNHEY, CDR2 SMNVEV, per germline (reference sequence). The CDR3 covers 15 residues. The CDR3 spells CASSLSWEYTDTQYF. The DNA for the CDR3 is TGTGCCAGCAGTTTATCGTGGGAGTACACAGATACGCAGTATTTT.

This clonotype was counted between two and nine times. This chain links TRBV6-1 with TRBJ2-3; 7 bases are a match to TRBD1. CDR1 is MNHNS and CDR2 is SASEGT in the germline V gene. J gave up 2 bases and V 10 bases, and 6 bases lay outside the gene matches. CDR3 length equals 13 residues. The CDR3: CATGQWDTDTQYF. In DNA, the CDR3 is TGTGCCACGGGACAGTGGGACACAGATACGCAGTATTTT.

The chain combines TRBV20-1 with TRBJ1-2; perhaps TRBD1 as D (5 bases). Germline lookup yields CDR1 DFQATT and CDR2 SNEGSKA (reference sequence). V was shortened by 4 bases and J by 4 bases, with 10 bases between the two germline ends. CDR3 length: 12 residues. The CDR3 DNA is TGCAGTGCTATCGGGACCCCCTATGGCTACACCTTC. Translation gives CSAIGTPYGYTF.

The chain employs TRBV6-6 and TRBJ2-1; no clear D gene. The CDR3 is made up of 13 amino acids. Germline CDR1 reads MNHNY; CDR2 reads SVGAGI (reference sequence). Trimming took off 4 bases at V and 6 bases at J, with 10 bases between the two ends. CDR3 sequence: CASSLGYFNEQFF. The DNA for the CDR3 is TGTGCCAGCAGTTTGGGATATTTCAATGAGCAGTTCTTC.